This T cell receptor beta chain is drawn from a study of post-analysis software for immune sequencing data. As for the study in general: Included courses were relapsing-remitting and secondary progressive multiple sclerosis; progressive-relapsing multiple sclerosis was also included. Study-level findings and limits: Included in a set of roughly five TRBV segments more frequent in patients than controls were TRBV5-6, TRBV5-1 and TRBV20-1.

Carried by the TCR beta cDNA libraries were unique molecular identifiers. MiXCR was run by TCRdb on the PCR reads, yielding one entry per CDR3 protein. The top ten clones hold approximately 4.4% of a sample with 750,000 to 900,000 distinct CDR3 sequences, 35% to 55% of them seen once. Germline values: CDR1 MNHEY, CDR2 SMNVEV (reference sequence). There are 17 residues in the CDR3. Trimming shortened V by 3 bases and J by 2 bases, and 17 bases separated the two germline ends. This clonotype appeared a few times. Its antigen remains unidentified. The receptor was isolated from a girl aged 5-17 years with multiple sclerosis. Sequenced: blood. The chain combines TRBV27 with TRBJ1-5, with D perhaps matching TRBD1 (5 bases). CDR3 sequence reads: CASSLRVGGDGNQPQHF. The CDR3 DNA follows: TGTGCCAGCAGTTTGCGAGTTGGGGGGGATGGCAATCAGCCCCAGCATTTT.